This paragraph reports one T cell receptor beta chain. The CDR3 has 13 residues. Germline V gene data show CDR1 as SGHTS and CDR2 as YDEGEE. V was cut by 2 bases and J by 7 bases, with 9 bases left in between. This entry is derived from a study of blood T cell repertoires in COVID-19. Looking at the study overall: There were acute and convalescent COVID-19 samples, and they came from the United States, Italy and Spain. PBMCs, B-cell-depleted T cells, or T cells provided the cDNA or gDNA that made up the material.

Methods used by the authors: The assay estimated nucleated cells by amplifying reference gene primers. Clones were read by immunoSEQ multiplex PCR, and TCRdb kept only the in-frame ones, dropping some. Clonal size and the V and J genes are those of that table, whereas D and trimming came from the DNA. The sample consists of 150,000 to 200,000 clones, about 88% of them appearing once. Specimen: peripheral blood. The sequence derives from a woman of 80 years or more in a cohort sampled during active or convalescent COVID-19. J is TRBJ1-4 and V is TRBV5-8, with D perhaps TRBD1 (5 bases). The CDR3 DNA sequence: TGTGCCAGCAGCTTCGGAGGGGTTGAAAAACTGTTTTTT. Its protein product is CASSFGGVEKLFF.